The rows below give T cell receptor beta chains drawn from one sample of a study of blood T cells in healthy people across ages. A single record per CDR3 protein comes from TCRdb applying MiXCR to the 5' RACE reads. In the table there are 1.5 million to 2 million distinct CDR3 sequences, 34% of which are singletons. The sequenced material came from blood. The receptor source for this set is a woman in her 30s in good health. Both conserved end residues are part of each CDR3.

>TRBJ2-5|TRBV10-3
CATEATGNNQETQYF
>TRBJ2-7|TRBV7-8
CASTVRENHYEQYF
>TRBJ2-7|TRBV5-4
CASSWGQREQYF
>TRBJ1-1|TRBV4-2
CASSPASGLDTEAFF
>TRBJ2-7|TRBV4-1
CASSHGLGAYEQYF
>TRBJ1-4|TRBV18
CASSPQAPATNEKLFF
>TRBJ2-5|TRBV27
CASSLFGVSGGSRTQYF
>TRBJ2-7|TRBV7-6
CASSLKEGYEQYF
>TRBJ1-5|TRBV4-1
CASSRGYNQPQHF
>TRBJ2-1|TRBV20-1
CSARDGGGSFYNEQFF
>TRBJ2-5|TRBV27
CASSLPFGAGLKETQYF
>TRBJ2-7|TRBV20-1
CSAKSSGRAPSYEQYF
>TRBJ2-7|TRBV5-6
CASSFTGTSDEQYF
>TRBJ1-1|TRBV5-1
CASSGQGGNTEAFF
>TRBJ1-1|TRBV5-1
CASRETIGTEAFF
>TRBJ1-1|TRBV27
CASSPQTQGTEAFF
>TRBJ2-1|TRBV10-3
CAIRGTSDHNEQFF
>TRBJ1-5|TRBV27
CASSYGWGSNQPQHF
>TRBJ2-3|TRBV5-1
CASSLPKTSTDTQYF
>TRBJ2-7|TRBV24-1
CATSAGQGDEQYF
>TRBJ1-2|TRBV3-1
CASSQSYTVNYGYTF
>TRBJ2-6|TRBV6-2/TRBV6-3
CASSPRRAILGGANVLTF
>TRBJ1-1|TRBV20-1
CSARADPGSHTEAFF
>TRBJ2-5|TRBV7-8
CASSLARAGGGQETQYF
>TRBJ1-1|TRBV20-1
CSSKLQANTEAFF
>TRBJ1-5|TRBV6-1
CASSEDLGRQPQHF
>TRBJ2-7|TRBV27
CASSLSGAHYYEQYF
>TRBJ1-5|TRBV28
CASTYNGEPQHF
>TRBJ1-4|TRBV20-1
CSAGQGSNEKLFF
>TRBJ2-7|TRBV29-1
CSVSAGGLPYEQYF
>TRBJ2-4|TRBV12-3/TRBV12-4
CASSLMRGSYILYF
>TRBJ1-2|TRBV10-3
CAISESLPATVTSYGYTF
>TRBJ2-7|TRBV2
CAAGEELTEQYF
>TRBJ1-2|TRBV9
CASSVSPAGNYDYTF
>TRBJ2-1|TRBV20-1
CSGRTSGSKSYNEQFF
>TRBJ2-3|TRBV7-9
CASSARQNTDTQYF
>TRBJ2-3|TRBV7-9
CASSLQGVKDTQYF
>TRBJ2-2|TRBV28
CASRLRLAGVTGELFF
>TRBJ1-4|TRBV7-9
CASSPLYRGATNEKLFF
>TRBJ2-5|TRBV20-1
CSAKWRGQETQYF
>TRBJ2-7|TRBV7-7
CASSLSSGRVREQYF
>TRBJ2-5|TRBV5-1
CASSPGGGRTGETQYF
>TRBJ2-3|TRBV20-1
CSARGRGGREDTQYF
>TRBJ2-5|TRBV20-1
CSAGRVLQETQYF
>TRBJ2-4|TRBV28
CASREGRLEQYF
>TRBJ2-1|TRBV12-3/TRBV12-4
CASRIGLSSYNEQFF
>TRBJ1-2|TRBV20-1
CSARIGQLGTF
>TRBJ1-2|TRBV27
CASSFRTGHRANYGYTF
>TRBJ2-1|TRBV27
CASSWGGRNYNEQFF
>TRBJ2-2|TRBV4-2
CASSQDPSKNTGELFF